This is a list of T cell receptor beta chains from one sample in a study of CD8+ T cells in alopecia areata. The data were produced by immunoSEQ multiplex PCR, yet TCRdb's version contains in-frame clones alone and is incomplete. This table holds about 100,000 clones, around 47% found once. This material consisted of CD8+ T cells sorted from blood, taken at week 24, from a patient treated with tofacitinib. These receptor sequences come from a human donor with alopecia areata. The CDR3 runs from the conserved cysteine through the conserved F or W. A D gene is named only where the DNA matches it firmly. Where a row states a size, it is once, few, many or the class of an expanded clone; other rows omit it.

J gene: TRBJ1-4; V gene: TRBV7-9; D gene: TRBD1; clone size: NA; CDR3 DNA: TGTGCCAGCAGCTTGGGGCCGGGACAGGTCCACGAAAAACTGTTTTTT; CDR3 protein: CASSLGPGQVHEKLFF
J gene: TRBJ2-2; V gene: TRBV27; D gene: NA; clone size: few; CDR3 DNA: TGTGCCAGCAGGGGGGGTTCCGGGGAGCTGTTTTTT; CDR3 protein: CASRGGSGELFF
J gene: TRBJ2-5; V gene: TRBV27; D gene: TRBD2; clone size: NA; CDR3 DNA: TGTGCCAGCAGTCCACATCCAGCGGGGAGGCAAGAGACCCAGTACTTC; CDR3 protein: CASSPHPAGRQETQYF
J gene: TRBJ1-1; V gene: TRBV15; D gene: NA; clone size: NA; CDR3 DNA: TGTGCCACCAGCCCCAGAGGAGGGAACACTGAAGCTTTCTTT; CDR3 protein: CATSPRGGNTEAFF
J gene: TRBJ1-2; V gene: TRBV7-2; D gene: NA; clone size: NA; CDR3 DNA: TGTGCCAGCATCGTGGTCGGAGGGAAGGCTGGCTACACCTTC; CDR3 protein: CASIVVGGKAGYTF
J gene: TRBJ2-2; V gene: TRBV9; D gene: TRBD2; clone size: few; CDR3 DNA: TGTGCCAGCAGCGGCCGACTAGCGGCCGCGAACACCGGGGAGCTGTTTTTT; CDR3 protein: CASSGRLAAANTGELFF
J gene: TRBJ2-4; V gene: TRBV29-1; D gene: NA; clone size: NA; CDR3 DNA: TGCAGCGTTGAAGGTCTGGCAGGGTCGGCCAAAAACATTCAGTACTTC; CDR3 protein: CSVEGLAGSAKNIQYF
J gene: TRBJ1-5; V gene: TRBV2; D gene: NA; clone size: NA; CDR3 DNA: TGTGCCAGCAGCGGACAGACCTATCAGCCCCAGCATTTT; CDR3 protein: CASSGQTYQPQHF
J gene: TRBJ1-1; V gene: TRBV2; D gene: TRBD1; clone size: many; CDR3 DNA: TGTGCCAGCAGCGCCGGACAGGGACGTACTGAAGCTTTCTTT; CDR3 protein: CASSAGQGRTEAFF
J gene: TRBJ2-3; V gene: TRBV14; D gene: NA; clone size: NA; CDR3 DNA: TGTGCCAGCAGCCAAGAATCCCCTCCGGCAGATACGCAGTATTTT; CDR3 protein: CASSQESPPADTQYF
J gene: TRBJ2-1; V gene: TRBV29-1; D gene: NA; clone size: few; CDR3 DNA: TGCAGCGTTGTGTGGGACCAGCAGTACAATGAGCAGTTCTTC; CDR3 protein: CSVVWDQQYNEQFF
J gene: TRBJ1-2; V gene: TRBV7-9; D gene: NA; clone size: NA; CDR3 DNA: TGTGCCAGCAGCTTAAGCAGGGACTATGGCTACACCTTC; CDR3 protein: CASSLSRDYGYTF
J gene: TRBJ2-4; V gene: TRBV2; D gene: NA; clone size: few; CDR3 DNA: TGTGCCAGCAGTGAATCACGTCCCAAAAACATTCAGTACTTC; CDR3 protein: CASSESRPKNIQYF
J gene: TRBJ2-7; V gene: TRBV9; D gene: NA; clone size: NA; CDR3 DNA: TGTGCCAGCAGCGTCGGGGGAGCGCCCTACGAGCAGTACTTC; CDR3 protein: CASSVGGAPYEQYF
J gene: TRBJ2-1; V gene: TRBV4-2; D gene: TRBD2; clone size: few; CDR3 DNA: TGTGCCAGCAGCCAAGAAGTAGCGGGAGTCGGCAATGAGCAGTTCTTC; CDR3 protein: CASSQEVAGVGNEQFF
J gene: TRBJ2-1; V gene: TRBV5-4; D gene: NA; clone size: few; CDR3 DNA: TGTGCCAGCAGCCTTATGGGACTGGGCAATGAGCAGTTCTTC; CDR3 protein: CASSLMGLGNEQFF
J gene: TRBJ2-5; V gene: TRBV18; D gene: NA; clone size: few; CDR3 DNA: TGTGCCAGCTCACCAATGGCAGGCCACGTCCAAGAGACCCAGTACTTC; CDR3 protein: CASSPMAGHVQETQYF
J gene: TRBJ1-4; V gene: TRBV25-1; D gene: NA; clone size: few; CDR3 DNA: TGTGCCAGCAGTGCGGGGCGAGAAAAACTGTTTTTT; CDR3 protein: CASSAGREKLFF
J gene: TRBJ1-1; V gene: TRBV19; D gene: NA; clone size: many; CDR3 DNA: TGTGCCAGTAGTATAGGAGGGATGAACACTGAAGCTTTCTTT; CDR3 protein: CASSIGGMNTEAFF
J gene: TRBJ1-2; V gene: TRBV29-1; D gene: TRBD1; clone size: few; CDR3 DNA: TGCAGCGCTGGGACAGGGTTGGGCTACACCTTC; CDR3 protein: CSAGTGLGYTF
J gene: TRBJ1-4; V gene: TRBV4-1; D gene: NA; clone size: few; CDR3 DNA: TGCGCCAGCAGTGCCGACGGGACCGGGGGAGAAAAACTGTTTTTT; CDR3 protein: CASSADGTGGEKLFF
J gene: TRBJ2-7; V gene: TRBV29-1; D gene: TRBD1; clone size: NA; CDR3 DNA: TGCAGCGTAGAAGGACAGGGTAGCTCCTACGAGCAGTACTTC; CDR3 protein: CSVEGQGSSYEQYF
J gene: TRBJ2-2; V gene: TRBV20-1; D gene: NA; clone size: NA; CDR3 DNA: TGCAGTGCCCGTGACACCGGGGAGCTGTTTTTT; CDR3 protein: CSARDTGELFF
J gene: TRBJ2-1; V gene: TRBV14; D gene: NA; clone size: NA; CDR3 DNA: TGTGCCAGCAGCCAAGAAGGTGGAGTAGGTTACAATGAGCAGTTCTTC; CDR3 protein: CASSQEGGVGYNEQFF
J gene: TRBJ2-1; V gene: TRBV7-9; D gene: TRBD1; clone size: NA; CDR3 DNA: TGTGCCAGCAGCACCTGGGACAGGGAGTACGATGAGCAGTTCTTC; CDR3 protein: CASSTWDREYDEQFF
J gene: TRBJ1-2; V gene: TRBV13; D gene: NA; clone size: NA; CDR3 DNA: TGTGCCAGCAGCTTAGGCAGATCTAACTATGGCTACACCTTC; CDR3 protein: CASSLGRSNYGYTF
J gene: TRBJ2-7; V gene: TRBV4-2; D gene: TRBD2; clone size: few; CDR3 DNA: TGTGCCAGCAGCCTCACTCCGGCAGGGACTAGCGGCTACGAGCAGTACTTC; CDR3 protein: CASSLTPAGTSGYEQYF
J gene: TRBJ2-1; V gene: TRBV6-1; D gene: NA; clone size: many; CDR3 DNA: TGTGCCAGCAGTGAACTGTTTGAGCAGTTCTTC; CDR3 protein: CASSELFEQFF
J gene: TRBJ2-1; V gene: TRBV9; D gene: NA; clone size: NA; CDR3 DNA: TGTGCCAGCAGCGTAGAGGGGGCGGGAGGTTTCTACAATGAGCAGTTCTTC; CDR3 protein: CASSVEGAGGFYNEQFF
J gene: TRBJ2-7; V gene: TRBV13; D gene: NA; clone size: NA; CDR3 DNA: TGTGCCAGCAGCTTGGCGGGGTTCGGCCACGAGCAGTACTTC; CDR3 protein: CASSLAGFGHEQYF
J gene: TRBJ2-2; V gene: TRBV7-8; D gene: NA; clone size: NA; CDR3 DNA: TGTGCCAGCAGCTTAGATAGATTTGCCTTAAACACCGGGGAGCTGTTTTTT; CDR3 protein: CASSLDRFALNTGELFF
J gene: TRBJ2-2; V gene: TRBV4-1; D gene: NA; clone size: once; CDR3 DNA: TGCGCCAGCAGCCCGAATGACGGGGAGCTGTTTTTT; CDR3 protein: CASSPNDGELFF
J gene: TRBJ2-5; V gene: TRBV7-9; D gene: TRBD2; clone size: few; CDR3 DNA: TGTGCCAGCACCATGAGGGGGACTAGCGGAGGGGAAGAGACCCAGTACTTC; CDR3 protein: CASTMRGTSGGEETQYF
J gene: TRBJ2-1; V gene: TRBV29-1; D gene: TRBD1; clone size: few; CDR3 DNA: TGCAGCGGATCAGGGGGCTCCTACAATGAGCAGTTCTTC; CDR3 protein: CSGSGGSYNEQFF
J gene: TRBJ1-2; V gene: TRBV5-4; D gene: TRBD1; clone size: NA; CDR3 DNA: TGTGCCAGCAGCCGACCCGGGACAGGCTATGGCTACACCTTC; CDR3 protein: CASSRPGTGYGYTF
J gene: TRBJ2-1; V gene: TRBV7-9; D gene: TRBD1; clone size: few; CDR3 DNA: TGTGCCACCGACTCTTGGCAGGGGGTTTGGTATGAGCAGTTCTTC; CDR3 protein: CATDSWQGVWYEQFF
J gene: TRBJ2-7; V gene: TRBV15; D gene: NA; clone size: NA; CDR3 DNA: TGTGCCACCACCAACCTGACCCGGTACCACGAGCAGTACTTC; CDR3 protein: CATTNLTRYHEQYF
J gene: TRBJ1-1; V gene: TRBV19; D gene: TRBD1; clone size: NA; CDR3 DNA: TGTGCCAGCGAGGACAGGATGAACACTGAAGCTTTCTTT; CDR3 protein: CASEDRMNTEAFF
J gene: TRBJ2-7; V gene: TRBV7-2; D gene: NA; clone size: NA; CDR3 DNA: TGTGCCAGCAGCTTAGGGGGCCCCGACGAGCAGTACTTC; CDR3 protein: CASSLGGPDEQYF
J gene: TRBJ2-1; V gene: TRBV5-4; D gene: NA; clone size: NA; CDR3 DNA: TGTGCCAGCAGCCGGGCCCATGAGCAGTTCTTC; CDR3 protein: CASSRAHEQFF
J gene: TRBJ2-7; V gene: TRBV28; D gene: NA; clone size: NA; CDR3 DNA: TGTGCCAGCAGTCGCCAGGGGTTCTGGGAGCAGTACTTC; CDR3 protein: CASSRQGFWEQYF
J gene: TRBJ2-1; V gene: TRBV2; D gene: NA; clone size: NA; CDR3 DNA: TGTGCCAGCCGCACGCTGGGAGCGCCCGGGTTCTTC; CDR3 protein: CASRTLGAPGFF
J gene: TRBJ2-7; V gene: TRBV4-1; D gene: TRBD2; clone size: NA; CDR3 DNA: TGCGCCAGCAGCCAAGATAGGACTAGCGGAATATACGAGCAGTACTTC; CDR3 protein: CASSQDRTSGIYEQYF
J gene: TRBJ1-1; V gene: TRBV4-1; D gene: TRBD1; clone size: once; CDR3 DNA: TGCGCCAGCAGCCAACTCCAGGGGGCGGACACTGAAGCTTTCTTT; CDR3 protein: CASSQLQGADTEAFF
J gene: TRBJ1-2; V gene: TRBV5-1; D gene: TRBD1; clone size: NA; CDR3 DNA: TGCGCCAGCAGCGGGACAGTGGATGGCTACACCTTC; CDR3 protein: CASSGTVDGYTF
J gene: TRBJ2-3; V gene: TRBV2; D gene: NA; clone size: once; CDR3 DNA: TGTGCCAGCAGTGAGTGGCGGGGCGCACGAAACACAGATACGCAGTATTTT; CDR3 protein: CASSEWRGARNTDTQYF
J gene: TRBJ2-7; V gene: TRBV7-6; D gene: TRBD2; clone size: NA; CDR3 DNA: TGTGCCAGCAGCCCCCAAGCGGGAGGGCCCTTCTACGAGCAGTACTTC; CDR3 protein: CASSPQAGGPFYEQYF
J gene: TRBJ2-7; V gene: TRBV7-9; D gene: TRBD2; clone size: few; CDR3 DNA: TGTGCCAGCAGCTCGCCGGATGGCGGGACTACCTACGAGCAGTACTTC; CDR3 protein: CASSSPDGGTTYEQYF
J gene: TRBJ1-2; V gene: TRBV6-1; D gene: NA; clone size: NA; CDR3 DNA: TGTGCCAGCAGCAAAACGGAAAGAGGCTACACCTTC; CDR3 protein: CASSKTERGYTF
J gene: TRBJ2-7; V gene: TRBV28; D gene: NA; clone size: NA; CDR3 DNA: TGTGCCAGCAGTGACACCTACGAGCAGTACTTC; CDR3 protein: CASSDTYEQYF
J gene: TRBJ1-5; V gene: TRBV19; D gene: NA; clone size: NA; CDR3 DNA: TGTGCCAGTACGGCAGGGAATCAGCCCCAGCATTTT; CDR3 protein: CASTAGNQPQHF
J gene: TRBJ2-1; V gene: TRBV27; D gene: NA; clone size: NA; CDR3 DNA: TGTGCCAGCAGTTTGGGGCTTGACTACAATGAGCAGTTCTTC; CDR3 protein: CASSLGLDYNEQFF
J gene: TRBJ2-3; V gene: TRBV7-2; D gene: TRBD2; clone size: NA; CDR3 DNA: TGTGCCAGCAGCTTAGTTCCGGGAGGGCCTCCGACAGATACGCAGTATTTT; CDR3 protein: CASSLVPGGPPTDTQYF
J gene: TRBJ2-4; V gene: TRBV27; D gene: TRBD1; clone size: few; CDR3 DNA: TGTGCCAGCAGTCCAGGGACAGGGCGAAACATTCAGTACTTC; CDR3 protein: CASSPGTGRNIQYF
J gene: TRBJ1-2; V gene: TRBV25-1; D gene: NA; clone size: NA; CDR3 DNA: TGTGCCAGCAGTGAACAGACTGGATACTATGGCTACACCTTC; CDR3 protein: CASSEQTGYYGYTF
J gene: TRBJ2-7; V gene: TRBV7-8; D gene: TRBD2; clone size: NA; CDR3 DNA: TGTGCCAGCAGCACCGGGAGGCCCTGGGACGAGCAGTACTTC; CDR3 protein: CASSTGRPWDEQYF
J gene: TRBJ2-7; V gene: TRBV29-1; D gene: TRBD2; clone size: NA; CDR3 DNA: TGCAGCGTTGAAGGGACTAGCTACGAGCAGTACTTC; CDR3 protein: CSVEGTSYEQYF